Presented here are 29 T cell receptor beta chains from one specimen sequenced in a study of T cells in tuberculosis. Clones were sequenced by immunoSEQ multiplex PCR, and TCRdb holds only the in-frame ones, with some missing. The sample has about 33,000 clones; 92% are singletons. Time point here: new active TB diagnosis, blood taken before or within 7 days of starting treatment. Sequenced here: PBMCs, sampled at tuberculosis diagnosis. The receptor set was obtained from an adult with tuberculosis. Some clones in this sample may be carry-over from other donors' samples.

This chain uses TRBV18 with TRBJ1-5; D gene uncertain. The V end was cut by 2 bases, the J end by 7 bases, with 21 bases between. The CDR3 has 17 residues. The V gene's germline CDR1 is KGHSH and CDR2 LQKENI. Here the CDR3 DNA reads TGTGCCAGCTCACCAACTATAGCCGGCCCCGGCGGACAGCCCCAGCATTTT. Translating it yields CASSPTIAGPGGQPQHF.

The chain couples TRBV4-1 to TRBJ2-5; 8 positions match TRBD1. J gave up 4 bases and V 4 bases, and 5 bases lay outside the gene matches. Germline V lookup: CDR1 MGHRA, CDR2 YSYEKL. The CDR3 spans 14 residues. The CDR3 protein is CASSPTGVPETQYF. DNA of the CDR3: TGCGCCAGCAGCCCGACAGGGGTGCCAGAGACCCAGTACTTC.

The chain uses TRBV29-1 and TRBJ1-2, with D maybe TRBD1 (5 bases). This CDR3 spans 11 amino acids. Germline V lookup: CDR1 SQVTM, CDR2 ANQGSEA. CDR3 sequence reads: CGGAVNYGYTF. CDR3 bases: TGCGGAGGGGCAGTTAACTATGGCTACACCTTC.

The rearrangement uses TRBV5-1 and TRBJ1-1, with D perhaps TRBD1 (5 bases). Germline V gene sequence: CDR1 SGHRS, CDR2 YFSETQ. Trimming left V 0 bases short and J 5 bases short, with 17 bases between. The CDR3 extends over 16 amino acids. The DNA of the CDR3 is TGCGCCAGCAGCTTGGACCCAGGGAAGGTTCCGACTGAAGCTTTCTTT. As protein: CASSLDPGKVPTEAFF.

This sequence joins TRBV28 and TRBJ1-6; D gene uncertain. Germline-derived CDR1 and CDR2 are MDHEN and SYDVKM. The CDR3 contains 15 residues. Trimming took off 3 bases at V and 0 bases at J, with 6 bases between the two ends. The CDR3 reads CASSLESSYNSPLHF. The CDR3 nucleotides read TGTGCCAGCAGTTTGGAGAGCTCCTATAATTCACCCCTCCACTTT.

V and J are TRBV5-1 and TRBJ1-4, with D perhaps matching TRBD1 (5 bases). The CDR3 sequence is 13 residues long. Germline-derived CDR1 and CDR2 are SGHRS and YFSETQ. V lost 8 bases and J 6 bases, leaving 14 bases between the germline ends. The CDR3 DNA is TGCGCCAGTCAAACAGGAAACGATGAAAAACTGTTTTTT. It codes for CASQTGNDEKLFF.

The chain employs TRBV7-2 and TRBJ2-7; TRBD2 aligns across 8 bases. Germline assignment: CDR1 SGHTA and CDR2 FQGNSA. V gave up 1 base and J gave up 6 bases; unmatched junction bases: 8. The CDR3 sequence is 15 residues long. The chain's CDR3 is CASSLVAGGHIEQYF. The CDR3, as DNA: TGTGCCAGCAGCTTAGTGGCGGGGGGCCACATCGAGCAGTACTTC.

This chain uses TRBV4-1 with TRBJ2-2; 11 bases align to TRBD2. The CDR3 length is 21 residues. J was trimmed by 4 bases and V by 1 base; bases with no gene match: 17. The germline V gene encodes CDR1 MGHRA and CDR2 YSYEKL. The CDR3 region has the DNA TGCGCCAGCAGCCAAGCCCGTCCGGGACTAGCGGTGATGGGCCCCACCGGGGAGCTGTTTTTT. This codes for CASSQARPGLAVMGPTGELFF.

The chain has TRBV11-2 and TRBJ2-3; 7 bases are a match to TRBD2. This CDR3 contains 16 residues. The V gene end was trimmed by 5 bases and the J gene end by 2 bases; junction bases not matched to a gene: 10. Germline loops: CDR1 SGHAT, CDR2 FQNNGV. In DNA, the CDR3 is TGTGCCAGCAGCATCAGACTAGCACTCCTCACAGATACGCAGTATTTT. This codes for CASSIRLALLTDTQYF. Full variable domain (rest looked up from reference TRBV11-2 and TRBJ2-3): EAGVAQSPRYKIIEKRQSVAFWCNPISGHATLYWYQQILGQGPKLLIQFQNNGVVDDSQLPKDRFSAERLKGVDSTLKIQPAKLEDSAVYLCASSIRLALLTDTQYFGPGTRLTVL.

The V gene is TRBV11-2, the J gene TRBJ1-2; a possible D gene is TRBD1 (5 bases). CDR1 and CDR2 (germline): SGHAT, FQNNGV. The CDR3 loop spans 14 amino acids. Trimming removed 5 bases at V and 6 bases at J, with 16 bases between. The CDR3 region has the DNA TGTGCCAGCAGCCCAAGAGAGGGGACTAATGGCTACACCTTC. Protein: CASSPREGTNGYTF.

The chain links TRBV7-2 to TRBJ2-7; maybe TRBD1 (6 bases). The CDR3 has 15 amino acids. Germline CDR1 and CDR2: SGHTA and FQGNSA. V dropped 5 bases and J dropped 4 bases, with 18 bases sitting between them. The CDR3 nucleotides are TGTGCCAGCAGCCCCCCGGGCAGGGGTTTATACGAGCAGTACTTC. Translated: CASSPPGRGLYEQYF.

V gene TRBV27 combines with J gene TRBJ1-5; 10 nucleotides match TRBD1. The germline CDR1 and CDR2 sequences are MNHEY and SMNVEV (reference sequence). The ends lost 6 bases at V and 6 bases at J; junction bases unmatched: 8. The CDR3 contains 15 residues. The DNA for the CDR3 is TGTGCCAGCAGGACAGGGGGCGCAGAGAGTCAGCCCCAGCATTTT. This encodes CASRTGGAESQPQHF.

DNA of the CDR3: TGCGCCAGCAGCTCCGGGACACCGAACAATGAGCAGTTCTTC. This codes for CASSSGTPNNEQFF. The chain carries TRBV5-1 and TRBJ2-1, with a weak D call TRBD1 (6 bases). The germline V gene encodes CDR1 SGHRS and CDR2 YFSETQ. V was pared by 3 bases and J by 5 bases, with 12 bases between. The CDR3 loop spans 14 amino acids.

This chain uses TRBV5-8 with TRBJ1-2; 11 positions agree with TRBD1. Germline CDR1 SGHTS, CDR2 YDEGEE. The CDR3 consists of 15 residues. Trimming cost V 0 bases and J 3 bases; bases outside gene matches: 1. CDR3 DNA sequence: TGTGCCAGCAGCTTGGGGACAGGGGGCGACTATGGCTACACCTTC. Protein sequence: CASSLGTGGDYGYTF. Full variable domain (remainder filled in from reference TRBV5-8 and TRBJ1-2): EAGVTQSPTHLIKTRGQQATLRCSPISGHTSVYWYQQALGLGLQFLLWYDEGEERNRGNFPPRFSGRQFPNYSSELNVNALELEDSALYLCASSLGTGGDYGYTFGSGTRLTVV.

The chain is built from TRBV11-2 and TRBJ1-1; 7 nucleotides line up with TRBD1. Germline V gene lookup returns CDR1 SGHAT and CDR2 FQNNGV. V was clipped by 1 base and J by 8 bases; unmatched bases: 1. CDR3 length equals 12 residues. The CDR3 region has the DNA TGTGCCAGCAGCTTAGGCAGGGGGGAAGCTTTCTTT. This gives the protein CASSLGRGEAFF.

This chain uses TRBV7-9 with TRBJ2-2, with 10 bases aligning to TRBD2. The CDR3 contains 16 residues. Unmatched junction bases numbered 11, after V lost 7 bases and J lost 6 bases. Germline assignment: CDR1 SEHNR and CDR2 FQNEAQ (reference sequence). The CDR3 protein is CASNKPGLAISGELFF. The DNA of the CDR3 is TGTGCCAGCAATAAGCCGGGACTAGCGATTTCCGGGGAGCTGTTTTTT.

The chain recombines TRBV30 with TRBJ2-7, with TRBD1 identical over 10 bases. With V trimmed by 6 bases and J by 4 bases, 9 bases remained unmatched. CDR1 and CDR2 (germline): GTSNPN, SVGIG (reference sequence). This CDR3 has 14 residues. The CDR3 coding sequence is TGTGCCTGCACAGACAGGGGGCGTGTGTACGAGCAGTACTTC. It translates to CACTDRGRVYEQYF.

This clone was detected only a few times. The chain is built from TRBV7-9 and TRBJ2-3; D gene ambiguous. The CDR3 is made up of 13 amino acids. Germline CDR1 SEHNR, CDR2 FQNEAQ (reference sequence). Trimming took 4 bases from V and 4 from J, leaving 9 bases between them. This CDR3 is CASSSRGPDTQYF. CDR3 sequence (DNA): TGTGCCAGCAGCTCTCGCGGTCCAGATACGCAGTATTTT. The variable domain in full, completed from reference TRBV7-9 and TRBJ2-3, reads DTGVSQNPRHKITKRGQNVTFRCDPISEHNRLYWYRQTLGQGPEFLTYFQNEAQLEKSRLLSDRFSAERPKGSFSTLEIQRTEQGDSAMYLCASSSRGPDTQYFGPGTRLTVL.

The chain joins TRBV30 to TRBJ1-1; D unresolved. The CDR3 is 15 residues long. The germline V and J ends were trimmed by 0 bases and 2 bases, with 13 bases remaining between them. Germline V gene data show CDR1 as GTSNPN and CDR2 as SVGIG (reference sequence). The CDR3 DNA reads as TGTGCCTGGAGTGTACTATCGGGATTTAACACTGAAGCTTTCTTT. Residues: CAWSVLSGFNTEAFF.

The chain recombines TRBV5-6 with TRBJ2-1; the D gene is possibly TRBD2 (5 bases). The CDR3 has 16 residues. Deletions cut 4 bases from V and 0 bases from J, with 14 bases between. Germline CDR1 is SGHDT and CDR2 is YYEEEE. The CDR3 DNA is TGTGCCAGCAGCCAGATACTAGGGAGCTCCTACAATGAGCAGTTCTTC. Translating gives CASSQILGSSYNEQFF.

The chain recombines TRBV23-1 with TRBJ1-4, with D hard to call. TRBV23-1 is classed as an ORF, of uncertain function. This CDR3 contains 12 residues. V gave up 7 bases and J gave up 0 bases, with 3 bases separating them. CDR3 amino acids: CASTATNEKLFF. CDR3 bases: TGCGCCAGCACTGCAACTAATGAAAAACTGTTTTTT.

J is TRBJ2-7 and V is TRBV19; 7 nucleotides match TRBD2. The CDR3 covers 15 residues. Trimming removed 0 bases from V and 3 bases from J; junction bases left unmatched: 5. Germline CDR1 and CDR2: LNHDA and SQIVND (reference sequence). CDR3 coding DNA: TGTGCCAGTAGTATAGAACTGGGGAGGGGCTACGAGCAGTACTTC. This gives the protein CASSIELGRGYEQYF.

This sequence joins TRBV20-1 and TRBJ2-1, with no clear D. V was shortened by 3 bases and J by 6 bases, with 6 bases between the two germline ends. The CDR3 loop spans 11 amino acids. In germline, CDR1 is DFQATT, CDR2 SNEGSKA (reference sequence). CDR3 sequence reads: CSASVPNEQFF. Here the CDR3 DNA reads TGCAGTGCTAGCGTTCCCAATGAGCAGTTCTTC.

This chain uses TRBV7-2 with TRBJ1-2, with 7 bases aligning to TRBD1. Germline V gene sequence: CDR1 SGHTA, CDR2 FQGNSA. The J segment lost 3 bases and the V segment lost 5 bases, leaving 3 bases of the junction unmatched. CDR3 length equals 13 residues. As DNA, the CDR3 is TGTGCCAGCAGCCAAGACAGGGACTATGGCTACACCTTC. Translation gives CASSQDRDYGYTF.

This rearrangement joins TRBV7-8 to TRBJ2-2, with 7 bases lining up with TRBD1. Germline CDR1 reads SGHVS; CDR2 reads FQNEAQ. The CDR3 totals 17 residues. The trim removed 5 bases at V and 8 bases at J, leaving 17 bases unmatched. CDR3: CASSPSPGTVESGELFF. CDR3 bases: TGTGCCAGCAGCCCCTCCCCCGGGACAGTCGAGTCGGGGGAGCTGTTTTTT.

The CDR3 coding sequence is TGTGCCAGTAGTATGGGACAGCTCCAAGAGACCCAGTACTTC. Protein product: CASSMGQLQETQYF. The chain is built from TRBV19 and TRBJ2-5; 7 bases map to TRBD1. The J segment lost 1 base and the V segment lost 3 bases, leaving 2 bases of the junction unmatched. The CDR3 contains 14 residues. CDR1 LNHDA and CDR2 SQIVND come from the germline V gene (reference sequence). Using reference TRBV19 and TRBJ2-5 for the parts outside the CDR3, the full variable domain is DGGITQSPKYLFRKEGQNVTLSCEQNLNHDAMYWYRQDPGQGLRLIYYSQIVNDFQKGDIAEGYSVSREKKESFPLTVTSAQKNPTAFYLCASSMGQLQETQYFGPGTRLLVL.

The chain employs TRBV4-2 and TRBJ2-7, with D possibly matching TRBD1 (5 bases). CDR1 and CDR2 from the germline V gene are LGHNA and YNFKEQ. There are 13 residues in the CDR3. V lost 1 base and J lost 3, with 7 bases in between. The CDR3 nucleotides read TGTGCCAGCAGCCAAGCAGGGAACTACGAGCAGTACTTC. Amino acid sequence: CASSQAGNYEQYF.

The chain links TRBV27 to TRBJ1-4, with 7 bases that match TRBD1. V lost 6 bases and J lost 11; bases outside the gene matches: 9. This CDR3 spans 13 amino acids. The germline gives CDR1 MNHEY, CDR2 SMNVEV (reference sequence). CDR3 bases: TGTGCCAGCAGCCAGACAGGGATCTCGAAACTGTTTTTT. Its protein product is CASSQTGISKLFF.

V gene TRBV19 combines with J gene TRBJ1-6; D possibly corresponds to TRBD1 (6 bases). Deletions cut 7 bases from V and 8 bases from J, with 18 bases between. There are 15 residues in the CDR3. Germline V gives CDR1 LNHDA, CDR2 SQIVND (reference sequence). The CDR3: CASKGGGQIHSPLHF. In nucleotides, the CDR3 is TGTGCCAGTAAAGGGGGTGGCCAGATCCATTCACCCCTCCACTTT. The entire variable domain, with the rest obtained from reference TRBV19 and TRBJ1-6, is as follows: DGGITQSPKYLFRKEGQNVTLSCEQNLNHDAMYWYRQDPGQGLRLIYYSQIVNDFQKGDIAEGYSVSREKKESFPLTVTSAQKNPTAFYLCASKGGGQIHSPLHFGNGTRLTVT.